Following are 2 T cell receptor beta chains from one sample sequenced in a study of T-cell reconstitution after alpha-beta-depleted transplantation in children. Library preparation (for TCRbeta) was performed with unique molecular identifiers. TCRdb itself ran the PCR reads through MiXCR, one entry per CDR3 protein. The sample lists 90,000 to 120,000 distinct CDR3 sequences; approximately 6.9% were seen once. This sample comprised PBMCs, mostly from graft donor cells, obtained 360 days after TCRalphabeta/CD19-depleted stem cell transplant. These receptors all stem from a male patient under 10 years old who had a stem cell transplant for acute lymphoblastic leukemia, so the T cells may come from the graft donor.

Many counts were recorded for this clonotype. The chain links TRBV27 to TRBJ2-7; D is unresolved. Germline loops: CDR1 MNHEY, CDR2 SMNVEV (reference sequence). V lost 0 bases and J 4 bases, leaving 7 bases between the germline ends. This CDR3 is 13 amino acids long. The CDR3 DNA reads TGTGCCAGCAGTTTATCGATTTTTTACGAGCAGTACTTC. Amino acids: CASSLSIFYEQYF.

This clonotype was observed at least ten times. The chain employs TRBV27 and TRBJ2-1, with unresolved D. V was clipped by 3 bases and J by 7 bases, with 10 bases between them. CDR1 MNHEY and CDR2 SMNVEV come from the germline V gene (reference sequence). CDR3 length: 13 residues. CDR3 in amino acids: CASSLDPRNEQFF. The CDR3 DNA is TGTGCCAGCAGTTTGGACCCCCGAAATGAGCAGTTCTTC.